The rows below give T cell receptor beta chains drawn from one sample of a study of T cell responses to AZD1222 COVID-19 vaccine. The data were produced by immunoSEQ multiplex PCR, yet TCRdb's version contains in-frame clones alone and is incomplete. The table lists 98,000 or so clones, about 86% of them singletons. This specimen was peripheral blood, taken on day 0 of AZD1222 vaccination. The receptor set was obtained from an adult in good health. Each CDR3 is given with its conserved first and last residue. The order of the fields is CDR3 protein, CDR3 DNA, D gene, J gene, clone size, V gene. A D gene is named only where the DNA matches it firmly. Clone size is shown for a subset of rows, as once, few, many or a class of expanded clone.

CDR3 protein: CSVTPGTGGNGYTF
CDR3 DNA: TGCAGCGTTACCCCCGGGACAGGGGGCAATGGCTACACCTTC
D gene: TRBD1
J gene: TRBJ1-2
clone size: few
V gene: TRBV29-1

CDR3 protein: CASSPLGDTEAFF
CDR3 DNA: TGTGCCAGCTCACCACTTGGGGACACTGAAGCTTTCTTT
D gene: -
J gene: TRBJ1-1
clone size: -
V gene: TRBV18

CDR3 protein: CASSYLGEGNEQFF
CDR3 DNA: TGTGCCAGCAGTTACCTGGGTGAGGGTAATGAGCAGTTCTTC
D gene: -
J gene: TRBJ2-1
clone size: -
V gene: TRBV6-5

CDR3 protein: CASSQVDSRGNSPLHF
CDR3 DNA: TGTGCCAGCAGCCAGGTGGACTCCAGGGGGAACTCACCCCTCCACTTT
D gene: TRBD1
J gene: TRBJ1-6
clone size: -
V gene: TRBV4-2

CDR3 protein: CASSYSGGTDTQYF
CDR3 DNA: TGTGCCAGCAGTTACTCAGGGGGCACAGATACGCAGTATTTT
D gene: -
J gene: TRBJ2-3
clone size: -
V gene: TRBV6-5

CDR3 protein: CASSLTGDNSPLHF
CDR3 DNA: TGCGCCAGCAGCTTGACAGGGGATAATTCACCCCTCCACTTT
D gene: TRBD1
J gene: TRBJ1-6
clone size: -
V gene: TRBV5-1

CDR3 protein: CASSYSSGTIEETQYF
CDR3 DNA: TGTGCCAGCAGTTATTCATCCGGGACAATTGAGGAGACCCAGTACTTC
D gene: -
J gene: TRBJ2-5
clone size: -
V gene: TRBV6-2/TRBV6-3

CDR3 protein: CATSKGNEKLFF
CDR3 DNA: TGTGCCACCAGCAAGGGTAATGAAAAACTGTTTTTT
D gene: -
J gene: TRBJ1-4
clone size: -
V gene: TRBV15

CDR3 protein: CASSQVSGGQETQYF
CDR3 DNA: TGCGCCAGCAGCCAAGTGTCCGGCGGACAAGAGACCCAGTACTTC
D gene: -
J gene: TRBJ2-5
clone size: -
V gene: TRBV4-1

CDR3 protein: CASSPGRGGQGARGEAFF
CDR3 DNA: TGCGCCAGCAGCCCCGGGAGGGGGGGACAGGGGGCGCGCGGTGAAGCTTTCTTT
D gene: TRBD1
J gene: TRBJ1-1
clone size: -
V gene: TRBV5-1

CDR3 protein: CASSLAGGQGDTQYF
CDR3 DNA: TGTGCCAGCAGCTTAGCGGGGGGGCAGGGAGATACGCAGTATTTT
D gene: TRBD2
J gene: TRBJ2-3
clone size: -
V gene: TRBV11-2

CDR3 protein: CASSLVAGGHNEQFF
CDR3 DNA: TGTGCCAGCAGCTTAGTTGCGGGGGGGCACAATGAGCAGTTCTTC
D gene: TRBD2
J gene: TRBJ2-1
clone size: -
V gene: TRBV13

CDR3 protein: CAISPGQGSTGELFF
CDR3 DNA: TGTGCCATCAGTCCGGGACAGGGGTCCACCGGGGAGCTGTTTTTT
D gene: TRBD1
J gene: TRBJ2-2
clone size: -
V gene: TRBV10-3

CDR3 protein: CASSYDLRGETQYF
CDR3 DNA: TGTGCCAGCAGTTACGATCTTAGGGGAGAGACCCAGTACTTC
D gene: -
J gene: TRBJ2-5
clone size: -
V gene: TRBV6-6

CDR3 protein: CASSQASGRAREQFF
CDR3 DNA: TGTGCCAGCAGCCAGGCCTCCGGGAGAGCCAGGGAGCAGTTCTTC
D gene: -
J gene: TRBJ2-1
clone size: -
V gene: TRBV3-1/TRBV3-2

CDR3 protein: CASSYPYQPQHF
CDR3 DNA: TGTGCCAGCAGTTACCCTTATCAGCCCCAGCATTTT
D gene: -
J gene: TRBJ1-5
clone size: -
V gene: TRBV6-2/TRBV6-3

CDR3 protein: CASSPQGQGDSPLHF
CDR3 DNA: TGTGCCAGCAGCCCGCAGGGCCAGGGGGATTCACCCCTCCACTTT
D gene: TRBD1
J gene: TRBJ1-6
clone size: -
V gene: TRBV11-1

CDR3 protein: CASSGRPLLGQPQHF
CDR3 DNA: TGTGCCAGCAGCGGCAGGCCACTTTTAGGACAGCCCCAGCATTTT
D gene: -
J gene: TRBJ1-5
clone size: -
V gene: TRBV2

CDR3 protein: CASSYSTGIGIQYF
CDR3 DNA: TGTGCCAGCAGTTACTCGACGGGGATCGGCATTCAGTACTTC
D gene: -
J gene: TRBJ2-4
clone size: once
V gene: TRBV6-5

CDR3 protein: CASSPRTGESSYNSPLHF
CDR3 DNA: TGTGCCAGCTCACCACGAACAGGAGAGAGCTCCTATAATTCACCCCTCCACTTT
D gene: -
J gene: TRBJ1-6
clone size: -
V gene: TRBV18